The clone carrying this T cell receptor (beta chain) was recorded only once. The antigen is unknown. Sequence at one end of the junction differs from germline and may be a read error. These data belong to a study of T cell responses to AZD1222 COVID-19 vaccine. Assay: immunoSEQ multiplex PCR; the TCRdb copy retains only in-frame clones and omits some. The repertoire holds over 85,000 clones, approximately 90% seen once, with under 8.5% in the top ten. Overall study findings and caveats: Following two doses of AZD1222, Spike-specific TCR breadth and depth rose.

The CDR3 covers 17 residues. Germline V CDR1 and CDR2: SSHAT, FNYEAQ (reference sequence). Sequencing was performed on peripheral blood, taken on day 0 of AZD1222 vaccination. This TCR derives from an adult in good health. This chain joins TRBV7-7 and TRBJ2-1, with 10 bases fitting TRBD1. The CDR3 sequence: CASSLMGTGEGYNEQFF. CDR3 coding DNA: TGTGCTAGCAGCTTAATGGGGACAGGGGAGGGATACAATGAGCAGTTCTTC.